The clone carrying this T cell receptor (beta chain) was counted between two and nine times. Its antigen is not known. The data derive from a study of blood T cells in healthy people across ages. The study, taken as a whole, reports: In long-lived donors, naive CD4+ cell counts and diversity exceeded those of aged donors.

It was with a sample-barcoded 5' primer and a J-beta primer mix that a second PCR of roughly 7 to 12 cycles was run. TCRdb used MiXCR to reprocess the 5' RACE reads, holding one entry per CDR3 protein. The sample has approximately 780,000 distinct CDR3 sequences, 20% to 30% seen once. Each donor had ten milliliters of peripheral blood drawn. A further study also used this sample, focusing on T cells of mothers and their children. That paper adds: Over 8.5 million TCR beta CDR3 reads were obtained from each mother, and around 2.8 million from each child.

The source is a boy younger than 18 in good health. The sample was blood.

This CDR3 is CSARVPPGLAGGHGEQFF. The CDR3 DNA reads as TGCAGTGCTAGAGTGCCTCCGGGACTAGCGGGGGGGCACGGTGAGCAGTTCTTC. This chain joins TRBV20-1 and TRBJ2-1; 16 bases are shared with TRBD2. Germline assignment: CDR1 DFQATT and CDR2 SNEGSKA (reference sequence). The CDR3 covers 18 residues. V lost 1 base, J lost 9 bases, and 12 bases stayed unmatched.